This T cell receptor beta chain was captured in a study of T cell repertoires in cytomegalovirus infection (dated by TCRdb to 2018 to 2020). For the wider study: Alongside well-studied HLA-B-restricted epitopes, the peptide stimulations were aimed at recently identified HLA-C-restricted CMV epitopes, whose presentation resists viral immunomodulation. The HLA type of each donor mattered for the analysis, because public TCR beta signatures pointed to carriage of CMV infection along with the matching HLA type.

The sample was run on an Illumina HiSeq 1500. TCRdb ran its own pipeline on the public reads, namely fastp trimming at Q25 and MiXCR clone calling, and kept in-frame beta chains. Under each unique CDR3 protein, matching rows form one entry showing the most common genes and DNA. This sample has about 830,000 distinct CDR3 sequences in its table, and around a third of those were observed once. Of the sample, 9.5% to 15% falls within the top ten clones. On this clonotype: The antigen it recognizes is unknown. No qualities accompany the bases; no much larger clone lies one base away.

The investigation overall reported the following: The ex vivo response was dominated by HLA-C-restricted CMV-specific TCR beta clonotypes, and the single most frequent clonotype in two of eight donors was supplied by these HLA-C-restricted clonotypes. Carriers of CMV infection plus the relevant HLA type were discriminated by the cumulative frequency of public TCR beta family members in the study cohort and in an independent approximately 340-donor cohort.

This sample's treatment or condition label indicates: in vitro stimulation with specific CMV peptide epitopes to enrich CMV-specific T cells. The sequences come from cultured CD8+ T cells from PBMCs, collected from culture after CMV antigen stimulation. The TCR comes from a human donor in good health (CMV status not recorded). Some clones in this sample may be carry-over from other donors' samples.

The DNA reads TGTGCCAGCAGTTTATCACCCCTTACCCCGGGGGACGGGGAGCTGTTTTTT. Translated, this gives CASSLSPLTPGDGELFF. This receptor chain uses TRBV27 and TRBJ2-2; the best D guess is TRBD2, with 6 bases matching. CDR1 and CDR2 were assigned from the germline V gene (reference sequence) as MNHEY and SMNVEV. V gives up 0 bases and J gives up 7 bases, and the segment between their germline ends measures 18 bases. The CDR3, cysteine through phenylalanine, is 17 amino acids long. Solely the CDR3 DNA is kept, with 51 bases framed from the first base.